This T cell receptor beta chain is from a study of shared clonotypes between healthy human individuals. CDR1 SEHNR and CDR2 FQNEAQ come from the germline V gene (reference sequence). V was trimmed by 0 bases and J by 5 bases, leaving 4 bases between them. The CDR3 consists of 12 residues. Naivety among CD8 cells was defined by CD45RO negativity and positive CCR7 selection, thereby excluding terminally differentiated effector memory CD45RA+ cells. Nashville, Tennessee was home to all donors, who were Caucasian adults. Data came from immunoSEQ multiplex PCR; TCRdb stores just in-frame clones and leaves some out. The table includes 1.5 million to 2.5 million clones, about 95% detected once. Remarks on this clone: The same CDR3 arises from other DNA sequences in this sample as well.

The gene calls are TRBV7-9 and TRBJ2-5; D gene ambiguous. The specimen sequenced was naive CD8+ T cells sorted from blood. The receptor was derived from a man between 18 and 29 years old in good health. CDR3 sequence reads: CASSLAPETQYF. Written as DNA, the CDR3 is TGTGCCAGCAGCTTAGCCCCTGAGACCCAGTACTTC.